This TCR beta chain was identified in a study of T cell responses to AZD1222 COVID-19 vaccine. Points on this clone: Its antigen is undetermined.

Generated by immunoSEQ multiplex PCR, the TCRdb table keeps only in-frame clones and is missing some. The table includes 90,000 to 150,000 clones, roughly 86% detected once. The study, taken as a whole, reports: Seropositive status at baseline applied to only a handful of AZD1222 recipients. CD4 TCRs linked to vaccination spanned spike, dominating at 160-218 and 743-854.

CDR3 length equals 12 residues. Germline V gives CDR1 SQVTM, CDR2 ANQGSEA. V was clipped by 3 bases and J by 8 bases; unmatched bases: 6. Sequenced here: peripheral blood, sampled on day 0 of AZD1222 vaccination. This sequence joins TRBV29-1 and TRBJ1-2; 7 nucleotides align to TRBD1. The source of this sequence is an adult in good health. In nucleotides, the CDR3 is TGCAGCGTTGAGCAGACAGGGTGGGGCTACACCTTC. This sequence encodes CSVEQTGWGYTF.